This T cell receptor (beta chain) emerged from a study of T cells after yellow fever vaccination. Findings and limits, study-wide: Researchers cautioned that FACS-sorted repertoires could harbor abundant clonotypes contaminating from the bulk population. Compared with primary, the secondary response was weaker and peaked at day 5, not 15.

This clonotype was detected many times. TCRdb re-analysed the 5' RACE reads in MiXCR, keeping a single row per CDR3 protein. This sample has more than 10,000 distinct CDR3 sequences, with 4.5% to 6% found just once. The CDR3 totals 14 residues. Germline CDR1 and CDR2: SGHAT and FQDESV (reference sequence). Trimming took off 5 bases at V and 6 bases at J, with 15 bases between the two ends. Here the sequenced sample was PBMCs, either bulk or a sorted T-cell subset (CD4+, CD8+, memory, or dextramer-sorted; not recorded which), taken 45 days after the yellow fever booster vaccination. The V gene is TRBV11-1, the J gene TRBJ2-3, with TRBD1 as a possible D gene (5 bases). This receptor was obtained from a man aged 25-40 years who received the YFV17D yellow fever vaccine. The DNA of the CDR3 is TGTGCCAGCAGCCCGAGTTGGGGCCCGGATACGCAGTATTTT. Encoded protein: CASSPSWGPDTQYF.